This T cell receptor beta chain derives from a study of Graves' ophthalmopathy and Graves' hyperthyroidism. Overall study results and limits: Blood also harbored most expanded thyroid clonotypes above 0.001 frequency.

TCR beta CDR3 amplification used RNA transcripts. HTBI primers primed a first-round RT-PCR, and a second-round multiplex PCR followed. TCRdb independently ran MiXCR on the multiplex PCR reads; one entry per CDR3 protein. The table includes 650,000 to 900,000 distinct CDR3 sequences, about 44% detected once. This clonotype appeared a few times. Its antigen is unknown. An end of the junction differs from the germline gene, which may be a read error. The sequenced material came from peripheral blood. This sequence was found in an adult man with Graves' ophthalmopathy.

Written as DNA, the CDR3 is TGTGCCAGCAGTTTATTACAGCGAAGGAGGCCTAATAATCAGCCCCAGCATTTT. It is translated as CASSLLQRRRPNNQPQHF. The chain has TRBV24-1 and TRBJ1-5; no clear D gene. From germline, CDR1 is KGHDR and CDR2 SFDVKD. CDR3 size: 18 residues.